Reported below is one TCR beta chain. The antigen this receptor binds is unknown. Qualities for individual bases were not recorded, and no much larger clone is one base off. The data belong to a study of cytomegalovirus exposure and HLA in healthy donors (dated by TCRdb to 2016 to 2017). For context, the study as a whole: According to a later analysis, the roughly 130 validation repertoires were produced on the same platform as the approximately 690 repertoires of the first cohort. The study aimed to test whether cataloging public T cell receptors could reveal signatures of past pathogen exposure. Along with the roughly 610-subject first cohort, a separate validation cohort of over a hundred different subjects was used. To predict cytomegalovirus infection status, the study combined high-throughput TCR immunosequencing, statistical association of individual TCRs with disease status, and machine learning. The full study reports these points: In the study, 150 to 200 TCR beta chains were listed as associated with cytomegalovirus. Three of the identified cytomegalovirus-associated TCR beta chains were confirmed in vitro to be specific for cytomegalovirus antigens. It was suggested by the authors that the approach could potentially be generalized to other disease states and immunological phenotypes. While some public TCRs were present in many individuals, most TCR sequences turned up only very rarely across donors. Of the cluster scores, approximately 94% were above 0 in a later analysis, which found that TCRs clustered in the first cohort also tended to co-occur in the 110 or so validation repertoires. A later analysis had no HLA typing for the validation cohort, so co-occurrence there was scored across all 130 or so repertoires. In both the original and validation cohorts, the classifier was reported to diagnose cytomegalovirus status with high specificity and sensitivity.

V and J are trimmed by 1 base and 5 bases, and the gene matches miss 6 bases of the junction. The germline V gene (reference sequence) specifies GTSNPN as CDR1 and SVGIG as CDR2. The CDR3 starts with the cysteine, ends with the phenylalanine, and has 14 residues. Here the CDR3 DNA is all that survives: 42 bases in frame from base 1. The method behind the library was the immunoSEQ multiplex PCR assay. Per the original workflow: A statistical classification framework was developed to diagnose cytomegalovirus status using the catalog of TCR beta chain sequences. Sourced from immuneACCESS, this table was stored by TCRdb with only in-frame sequences that have V and J called. A share of the clones is absent; for the studies checked, an unresolved V gene accounts for under half, and the remainder has no known explanation. That table furnishes V, J and clone size, whereas the DNA furnished D and trimming. A total of fewer than 85,000 clones appear in this sample, around 94% of them only once. The top ten hold around 0.65% of the sample.

The donors were included in the validation cohort of some 120 subjects, a group kept apart from the roughly 730-subject first cohort. This TCR derives from a woman aged 18 to 35 in good health and CMV-seronegative. This chain is built from TRBV30 and TRBJ2-7, with 9 central nucleotides matching TRBD1. The sequencing input was PBMCs. Here the CDR3 is given as CAWSGTGEKDEQYF. The sequenced DNA is TGTGCCTGGAGTGGGACAGGGGAAAAAGACGAGCAGTACTTC.